This T cell receptor (beta chain) emerged from a study of ipilimumab plus nivolumab after autologous stem cell transplantation. Germline V gene sequence: CDR1 SGHDN, CDR2 FVKESK. Between the trimmed V and J ends, which lost 0 bases and 0 bases, there was a span of 14 bases. CDR3 length equals 18 residues. Patients got ipilimumab 1 mg/kg beginning 14 to 28 days post-transplant. Clones were sequenced by immunoSEQ multiplex PCR, and TCRdb holds only the in-frame ones, with some missing. The table lists some 24,000 clones, around 83% of them singletons. The chain joins TRBV14 to TRBJ1-4; D uncertain. The sequence came from a male donor with diffuse large B-cell lymphoma. The sample consisted of PBMCs, taken in a trial of ipilimumab plus nivolumab as post-transplant consolidation. This CDR3 is CASSQDLVSGATNEKLFF. CDR3 coding DNA: TGTGCCAGCAGCCAAGATCTTGTCAGCGGGGCAACTAATGAAAAACTGTTTTTT.